These 10 T cell receptor beta chains originate from one sample sequenced in a study of identical twins. TCRdb reprocessed the 5' RACE reads via MiXCR and lists one record per CDR3 protein. The sample contains hundreds of thousands of distinct CDR3 sequences, approximately 13% of which appear only once. These records were also assigned to another study, of yellow fever vaccine responses in identical twins.

Input material: PBMCs. Receptors were obtained from a woman between 18 and 30 years old in good health.

This clonotype was detected only a few times. The chain uses TRBV4-2 and TRBJ2-5; a possible D gene is TRBD2 (5 bases). The CDR3 totals 14 residues. Per the germline V gene, CDR1 is LGHNA and CDR2 is YNFKEQ. With 2 bases removed from V and 0 bases from J, the gap between germline ends came to 7 bases. The CDR3 bases are TGTGCCAGCAGCCAAAGGCGGGACCAAGAGACCCAGTACTTC. This gives the protein CASSQRRDQETQYF.

This clonotype was seen a handful of times. The J gene is TRBJ2-7, the V gene TRBV2; D is possibly TRBD1 (6 bases). CDR1 is SNHLY, CDR2 FYNNEI, per germline. V lost 7 bases and J 4 bases, leaving 11 bases between the germline ends. The CDR3 sequence is 12 residues long. The CDR3 here is CASTGGQYEQYF. The CDR3 nucleotides read TGTGCCAGCACGGGCGGACAGTACGAGCAGTACTTC.

This clonotype was seen a few times. The J gene is TRBJ2-2, the V gene TRBV9, with 11 bases fitting TRBD1. This CDR3 region has 18 residues. The junction had 10 bases not matched to a gene; V was cut back by 0 bases and J by 6 bases. Germline CDR1 and CDR2: SGDLS and YYNGEE. The CDR3 region has the DNA TGTGCCAGCAGCGTAGTAGGTGGGGGACAGGGGGTCCCCGGGGAGCTGTTTTTT. It specifies CASSVVGGGQGVPGELFF.

This clonotype was seen many times. The chain is built from TRBV4-1 and TRBJ1-1; 11 bases are shared with TRBD1. Per the germline V gene, CDR1 is MGHRA and CDR2 is YSYEKL. J gave up 5 bases and V 3 bases, and 8 bases lay outside the gene matches. There are 16 residues in the CDR3. In DNA, the CDR3 is TGCGCCAGCAGCCATGCCGGGACAGGGGGGACGACTGAAGCTTTCTTT. It yields the protein CASSHAGTGGTTEAFF.

This clonotype was observed a few times. The V and J genes are TRBV29-1 and TRBJ2-7; 7 bases are a match to TRBD1. Trimming took 6 bases from V and 0 from J; bases not matched to a gene: 5. The CDR3 sequence is 13 residues long. The V gene's germline CDR1 is SQVTM and CDR2 ANQGSEA. In DNA, the CDR3 is TGCAGCGTCACGACAGGGAGCTCCTACGAGCAGTACTTC. It yields the protein CSVTTGSSYEQYF.

This clonotype occurred many times. The chain combines TRBV29-1 with TRBJ2-1; D unclear. The CDR3 is 13 amino acids. Trimming removed 1 base from V and 7 bases from J, with 11 bases in between. CDR1 is SQVTM, CDR2 ANQGSEA, per germline. CDR3 loop: CSVEGADGNEQFF. CDR3 DNA sequence: TGCAGCGTTGAAGGGGCAGATGGGAATGAGCAGTTCTTC.

This sequence joins TRBV5-1 and TRBJ2-1; D call uncertain. The germline V and J ends were trimmed by 4 bases and 1 base, with 18 bases remaining between them. Per the germline V gene, CDR1 is SGHRS and CDR2 is YFSETQ. The CDR3 runs 17 residues. The CDR3 DNA reads TGCGCCAGCAGCCCTCCCGGGCTCCAATCATCCTACAATGAGCAGTTCTTC. Translated, it gives CASSPPGLQSSYNEQFF.

The V gene is TRBV20-1, the J gene TRBJ1-2, with D possibly TRBD1 on 6 matching bases. Germline V gives CDR1 DFQATT, CDR2 SNEGSKA (reference sequence). This CDR3 contains 12 residues. Trimming took 6 bases from V and 8 from J, leaving 16 bases between them. CDR3 coding DNA: TGCAGTGCCAAAACAGGGATGGGCGGCTACACCTTC. Translating it yields CSAKTGMGGYTF.

The chain carries TRBV27 and TRBJ2-1; 7 nucleotides align to TRBD2. V lost 3 bases to trimming and J lost 7 bases; unmatched junction nucleotides: 9. This CDR3 has 15 amino acids. The germline gives CDR1 MNHEY, CDR2 SMNVEV (reference sequence). The CDR3 reads CASSLSRGSPNEQFF. The CDR3 DNA reads TGTGCCAGCAGTTTGAGTCGCGGGAGCCCTAATGAGCAGTTCTTC.

This clonotype was counted a few times. V and J are TRBV4-1 and TRBJ2-5; D is undetermined. This CDR3 region has 17 residues. From germline, CDR1 is MGHRA and CDR2 YSYEKL. V lost 1 base, J lost 1 base, and 16 bases lay in between. The chain's CDR3 is CASSQVLGIRLQETQYF. CDR3 DNA sequence: TGCGCCAGCAGCCAAGTGTTGGGAATAAGACTCCAAGAGACCCAGTACTTC.